This T cell receptor (beta chain) was captured by sequencing in a study of beta chain features in type 1 diabetes listed by TCRdb under 2018. For context, the study as a whole: Mean age, gender distribution, total cell number and subset yield were not different between patients and healthy donors. Across all samples, fewer than 110,000,000 sorted cells were examined, and cell number per subset correlated strongly with RNA yield. Regulatory and stem cell-like memory subsets were obtained from only 8 patients and about 8 healthy donors, while naive and central memory subsets were obtained from all 30 or so donors. In the study, recently diagnosed type 1 diabetes patients and matched healthy donors were compared on the TCRB repertoires of their sorted circulating CD4+ T cell subsets. What the authors observed across the whole study: PCR might favor shorter templates, but patient and control samples were amplified and corrected together, so any skew would affect both groups equally. Sequencing cDNA rather than genomic DNA could over-represent highly expressing activated cells, although activation and CD3 levels did not differ between groups. The naive, central memory and regulatory TCRB repertoires appeared to resemble one another more closely among patients than among healthy donors. Fewer insertions and more nucleotide deletions at VDJ recombination sites were observed in patients with type 1 diabetes, implying thymic rearrangement abnormalities. In all four CD4+ subsets, TCRB CDR3 length was moderately but significantly shorter in type 1 diabetes patients. Because small numbers of individuals were included in the HLA sub-analyses, any influence of HLA type on TCRB rearrangement was left unresolved.

Each donor gave one peripheral blood draw, roughly 0.12 L on average, collected into heparinised tubes. Naive, central memory, regulatory and stem cell-like memory CD4+ T cells were sorted on a BD FACSAria II using a panel including CD45RO, CCR7, CD25, CD127, CD95 and CD27. Purity was above 98% for every sorted population. PBMCs were isolated immediately by Lymphoprep density gradient centrifugation and stained directly without culture. To minimize batch effects, samples were stained and sorted in pairs, one healthy donor with one patient per experiment. This clone was detected a few times. The antigen it recognizes is unknown. Within one base of it there is no much larger clone, and no base qualities were kept. The entire amount of isolated RNA was reverse transcribed using the High Capacity cDNA Reverse Transcription Kit, so the sequenced TCRB transcripts were expressed ones. Naive, central memory and regulatory T cell samples underwent deep immunoSEQ sequencing, averaging around 3.9 million total reads per sample. After sorted cells were lysed in RLT buffer, RNA was extracted with DNase-treated RNeasy Micro or Mini kits, with the choice depending on cell number. To prevent cross-contamination, each cell subset was processed individually, whereas patient and healthy donor samples were processed jointly. The immunoSEQ multiplex PCR was used to amplify TCRB sequences from cDNA, generating 87-bp fragments that spanned the CDR3 region. Amplicons were sequenced on the Illumina HiSeq platform. The paper's processing steps were these. PCR bias was computationally corrected using synthetic template baselines, reads within Hamming distance 2 were collapsed, and singletons that could not be merged were discarded. Reads were aligned to IMGT to assign V, D and J genes, CDR3 length, and insertions or deletions at six rearrangement sites. Within each subset, clonotype counts were normalized to sorted cell number, after which true diversity and Gini coefficients were computed with the tcR R package. The overlap coefficient, calculated on TCRB nucleotide sequences, was used to measure repertoire sharing. Out-of-frame TCRB sequences from naive cells were analyzed as a proxy for the pre-selection repertoire. The table comes from immuneACCESS by way of TCRdb, which keeps in-frame sequences with V and J called. Part of the clones is missing from these tables; in studies checked, under half for an unresolved V gene and the rest for unknown reasons. V, J and clone size derive from that table, while D and trimming were established from the DNA sequence. The sample table contains 900,000 or so clones; only one count was recorded for roughly 15% of them. Clones ranked in the top ten supply 0.023% of the sample.

Taken from the germline V gene, the CDR1 and CDR2 loops are MDHEN and SYDVKM. V drops 6 bases and J drops 9 bases, leaving 15 bases in between. From the cysteine through the phenylalanine, the CDR3 covers 13 amino acids. CDR3 DNA is the only sequence kept; it has 39 bases, read in frame from the first base. The sequence joins TRBV28 to TRBJ2-1; matching of 6 bases hints at TRBD2 as the D gene. Input material: naive CD4+ T cells from blood. The label giving this sample's cell subset or site can be read as: true naive CD4+ T cells. This TCR was recovered from a woman aged 18-29 years in good health. CDR3 sequence: CASSLTGEAEQFF. The DNA reads as follows: TGTGCCAGCAGCCTTACGGGAGAAGCTGAGCAGTTCTTC.